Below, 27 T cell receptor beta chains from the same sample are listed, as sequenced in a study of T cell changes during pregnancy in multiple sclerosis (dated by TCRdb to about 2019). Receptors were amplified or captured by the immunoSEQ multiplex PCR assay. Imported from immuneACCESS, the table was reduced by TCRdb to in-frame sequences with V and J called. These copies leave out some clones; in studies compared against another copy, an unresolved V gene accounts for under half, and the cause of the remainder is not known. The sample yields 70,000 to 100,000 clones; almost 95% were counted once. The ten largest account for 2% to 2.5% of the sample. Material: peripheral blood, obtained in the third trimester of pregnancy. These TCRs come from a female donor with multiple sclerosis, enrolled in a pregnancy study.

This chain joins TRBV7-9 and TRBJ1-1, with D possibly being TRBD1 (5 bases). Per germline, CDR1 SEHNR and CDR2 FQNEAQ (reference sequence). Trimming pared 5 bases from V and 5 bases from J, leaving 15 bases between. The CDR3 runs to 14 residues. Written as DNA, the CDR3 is TGTGCCAGCAGCGTATCCGGGGGACTAACTGAAGCTTTCTTT. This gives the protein CASSVSGGLTEAFF.

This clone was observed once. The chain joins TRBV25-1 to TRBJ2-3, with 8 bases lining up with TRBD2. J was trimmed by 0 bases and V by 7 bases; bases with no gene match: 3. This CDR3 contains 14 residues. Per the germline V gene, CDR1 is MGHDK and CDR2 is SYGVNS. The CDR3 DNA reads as TGTGCCAGCACCGCTAGCGGGAGCACAGATACGCAGTATTTT. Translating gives CASTASGSTDTQYF.

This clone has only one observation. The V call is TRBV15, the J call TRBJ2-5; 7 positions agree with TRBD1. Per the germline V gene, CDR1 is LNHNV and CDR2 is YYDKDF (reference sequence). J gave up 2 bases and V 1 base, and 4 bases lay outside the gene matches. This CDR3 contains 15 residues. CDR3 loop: CATSRGGQPQETQYF. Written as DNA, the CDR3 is TGTGCCACCAGCAGAGGGGGACAGCCGCAAGAGACCCAGTACTTC. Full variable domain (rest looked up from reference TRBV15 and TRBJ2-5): DAMVIQNPRYQVTQFGKPVTLSCSQTLNHNVMYWYQQKSSQAPKLLFHYYDKDFNNEADTPDNFQSRRPNTSFCFLDIRSPGLGDTAMYLCATSRGGQPQETQYFGPGTRLLVL.

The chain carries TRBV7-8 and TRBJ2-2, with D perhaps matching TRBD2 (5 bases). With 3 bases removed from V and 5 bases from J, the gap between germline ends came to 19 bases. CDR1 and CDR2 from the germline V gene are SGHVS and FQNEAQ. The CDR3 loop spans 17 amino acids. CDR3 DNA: TGTGCCAGCAGCTTCCTTTCCCCAGCGGAGACGACCGGGGAGCTGTTTTTT. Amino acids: CASSFLSPAETTGELFF.

CDR3 coding DNA: TGTGCCAGCAGTTACTCTCAGGGTGGAAATGAAAAACTGTTTTTT. It yields the protein CASSYSQGGNEKLFF. This chain links TRBV6-5 with TRBJ1-4; weak D call: TRBD1 (5 bases). The CDR3 runs 15 residues. From germline, CDR1 is MNHEY and CDR2 SVGAGI. Deletions cut 0 bases from V and 5 bases from J, with 10 bases between.

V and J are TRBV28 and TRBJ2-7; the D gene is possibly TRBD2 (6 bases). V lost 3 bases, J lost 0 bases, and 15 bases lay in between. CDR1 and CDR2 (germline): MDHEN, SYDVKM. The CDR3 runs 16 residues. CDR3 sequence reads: CASSFRGVSGSYEQYF. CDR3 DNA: TGTGCCAGCAGTTTCCGCGGGGTTAGCGGCTCCTACGAGCAGTACTTC.

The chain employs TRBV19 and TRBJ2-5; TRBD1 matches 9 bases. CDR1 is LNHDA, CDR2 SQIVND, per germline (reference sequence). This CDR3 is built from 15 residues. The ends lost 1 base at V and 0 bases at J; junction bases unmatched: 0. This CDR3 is CASSIGTGDQETQYF. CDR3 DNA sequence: TGTGCCAGTAGTATAGGGACAGGGGACCAAGAGACCCAGTACTTC.

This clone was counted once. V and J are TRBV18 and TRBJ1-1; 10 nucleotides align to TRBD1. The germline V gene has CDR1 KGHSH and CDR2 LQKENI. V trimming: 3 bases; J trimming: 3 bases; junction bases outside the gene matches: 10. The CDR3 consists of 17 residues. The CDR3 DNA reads TGTGCCAGCTCACCGTCGGGACAGGGGATTAAGGACACTGAAGCTTTCTTT. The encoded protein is CASSPSGQGIKDTEAFF.

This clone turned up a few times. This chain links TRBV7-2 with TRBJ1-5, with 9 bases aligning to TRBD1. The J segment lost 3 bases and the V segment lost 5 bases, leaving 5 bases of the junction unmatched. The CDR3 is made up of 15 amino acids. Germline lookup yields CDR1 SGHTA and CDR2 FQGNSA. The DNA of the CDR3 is TGTGCCAGCAGCCTTGGGACAGGGTTCAATCAGCCCCAGCATTTT. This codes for CASSLGTGFNQPQHF.

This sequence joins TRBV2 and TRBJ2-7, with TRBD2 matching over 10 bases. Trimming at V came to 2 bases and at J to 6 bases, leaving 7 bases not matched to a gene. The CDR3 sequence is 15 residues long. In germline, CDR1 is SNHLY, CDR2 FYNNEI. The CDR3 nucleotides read TGTGCCAGCAGTGAATCTAGCGGGAGTTTTTCCGAGCAGTACTTC. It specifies CASSESSGSFSEQYF.

Written as DNA, the CDR3 is TGTGCCAGCAGCTTAAAAGCAGCAGGGAGGGCCGGGGAGCTGTTTTTT. As protein: CASSLKAAGRAGELFF. The chain has TRBV7-9 and TRBJ2-2; TRBD2 matches at 7 bases. CDR1 is SEHNR, CDR2 FQNEAQ, per germline (reference sequence). This CDR3 is built from 16 residues. With V trimmed by 2 bases and J by 6 bases, 9 bases remained unmatched.

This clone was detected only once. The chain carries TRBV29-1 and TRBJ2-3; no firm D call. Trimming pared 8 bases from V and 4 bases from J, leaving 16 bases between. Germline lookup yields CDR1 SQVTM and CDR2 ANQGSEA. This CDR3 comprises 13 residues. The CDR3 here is CSSSTLVPDTQYF. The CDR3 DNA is TGCAGCTCTTCGACTTTGGTTCCAGATACGCAGTATTTT.

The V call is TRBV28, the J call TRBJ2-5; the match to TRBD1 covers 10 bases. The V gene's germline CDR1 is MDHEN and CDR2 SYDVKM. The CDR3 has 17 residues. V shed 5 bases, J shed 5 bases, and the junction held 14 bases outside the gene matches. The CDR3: CASSPPFRDRGPETQYF. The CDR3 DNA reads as TGTGCCAGCAGTCCACCCTTTCGGGACAGGGGCCCGGAGACCCAGTACTTC.

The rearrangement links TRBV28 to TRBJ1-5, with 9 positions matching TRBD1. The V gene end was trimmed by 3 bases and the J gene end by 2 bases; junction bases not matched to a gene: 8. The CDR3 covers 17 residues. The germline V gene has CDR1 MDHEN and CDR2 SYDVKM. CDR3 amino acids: CASSFQQGALGNQPQHF. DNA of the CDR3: TGTGCCAGCAGTTTCCAACAGGGGGCTCTTGGCAATCAGCCCCAGCATTTT.

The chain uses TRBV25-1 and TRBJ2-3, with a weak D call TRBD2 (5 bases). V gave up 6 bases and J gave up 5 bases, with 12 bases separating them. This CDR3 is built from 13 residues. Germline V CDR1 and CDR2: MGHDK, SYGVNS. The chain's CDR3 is CASRRALGDTQYF. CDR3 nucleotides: TGTGCCAGCAGGAGGGCCCTGGGAGATACGCAGTATTTT.

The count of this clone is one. The CDR3 reads CASSPIGPSLGTSHEQYF. Here the CDR3 DNA reads TGTGCCAGCTCACCCATTGGCCCCAGTCTGGGGACTAGTCACGAGCAGTACTTC. V gene TRBV18 combines with J gene TRBJ2-7; TRBD2 matches 8 bases. The germline CDR1 and CDR2 sequences are KGHSH and LQKENI. There are 18 residues in the CDR3. J was trimmed by 5 bases and V by 3 bases; bases with no gene match: 18.

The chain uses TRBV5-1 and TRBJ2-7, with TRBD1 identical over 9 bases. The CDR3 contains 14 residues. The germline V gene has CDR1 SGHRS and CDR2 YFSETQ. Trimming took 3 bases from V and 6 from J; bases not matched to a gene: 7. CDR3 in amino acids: CASSSGQGSGEQYF. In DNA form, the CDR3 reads TGCGCCAGCAGCTCAGGACAGGGGAGTGGCGAGCAGTACTTC.

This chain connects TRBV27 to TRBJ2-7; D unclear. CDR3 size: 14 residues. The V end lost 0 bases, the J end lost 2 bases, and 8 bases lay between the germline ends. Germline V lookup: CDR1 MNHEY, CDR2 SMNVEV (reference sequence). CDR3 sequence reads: CASSLSGTTYEQYF. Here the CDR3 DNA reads TGTGCCAGCAGTTTATCGGGCACCACCTACGAGCAGTACTTC.

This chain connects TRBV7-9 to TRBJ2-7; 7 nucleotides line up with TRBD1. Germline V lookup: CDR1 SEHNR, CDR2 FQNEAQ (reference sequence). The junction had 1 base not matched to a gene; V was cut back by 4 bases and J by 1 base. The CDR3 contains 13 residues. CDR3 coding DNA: TGTGCCAGCAGCTCGACAGGGTCCTACGAGCAGTACTTC. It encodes CASSSTGSYEQYF.

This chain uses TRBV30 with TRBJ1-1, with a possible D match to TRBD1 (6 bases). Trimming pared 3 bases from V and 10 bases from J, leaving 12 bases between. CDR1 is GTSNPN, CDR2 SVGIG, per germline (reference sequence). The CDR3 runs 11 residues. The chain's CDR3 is CAWRGGRRAFF. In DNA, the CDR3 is TGTGCCTGGAGGGGGGGGCGCCGAGCTTTCTTT.

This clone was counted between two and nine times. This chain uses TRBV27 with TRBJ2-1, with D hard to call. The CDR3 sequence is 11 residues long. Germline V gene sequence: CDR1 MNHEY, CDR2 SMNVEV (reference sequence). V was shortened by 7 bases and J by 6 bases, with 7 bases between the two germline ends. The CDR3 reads CASTTGNEQFF. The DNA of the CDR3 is TGTGCCAGCACGACTGGCAATGAGCAGTTCTTC.

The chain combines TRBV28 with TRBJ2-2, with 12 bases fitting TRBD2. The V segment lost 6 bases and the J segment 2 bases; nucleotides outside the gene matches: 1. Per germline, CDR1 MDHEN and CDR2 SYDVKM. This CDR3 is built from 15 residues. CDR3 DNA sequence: TGTGCCAGCAGAGGACTAGCGGGAAACACCGGGGAGCTGTTTTTT. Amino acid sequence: CASRGLAGNTGELFF.

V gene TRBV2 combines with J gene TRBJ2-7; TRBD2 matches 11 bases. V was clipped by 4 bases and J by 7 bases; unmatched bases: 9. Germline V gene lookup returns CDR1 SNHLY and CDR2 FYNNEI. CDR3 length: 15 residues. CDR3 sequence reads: CASSAPLAGVGEQYF. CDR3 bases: TGTGCCAGCAGTGCCCCACTAGCGGGAGTTGGTGAGCAGTACTTC.

CDR3 loop: CASSESPGKDYGYTF. The CDR3 nucleotides read TGTGCCAGCAGTGAATCGCCAGGGAAGGACTATGGCTACACCTTC. The chain couples TRBV2 to TRBJ1-2; D possibly corresponds to TRBD1 (5 bases). The CDR3 contains 15 residues. Trimming pared 2 bases from V and 3 bases from J, leaving 13 bases between. Germline CDR1 reads SNHLY; CDR2 reads FYNNEI.

This chain's CDR3 is CASSSTQGGRAGTADTQYF. CDR3 DNA: TGCGCCAGCAGCTCGACCCAGGGTGGTCGAGCTGGGACAGCAGATACGCAGTATTTT. V usage is TRBV5-1 and J usage is TRBJ2-3; 7 bases agree with TRBD1. After removal of 3 bases from V and 4 bases from J, the junction contained 20 bases not matched to a gene. The CDR3 sequence is 19 residues long. Germline-derived CDR1 and CDR2 are SGHRS and YFSETQ.

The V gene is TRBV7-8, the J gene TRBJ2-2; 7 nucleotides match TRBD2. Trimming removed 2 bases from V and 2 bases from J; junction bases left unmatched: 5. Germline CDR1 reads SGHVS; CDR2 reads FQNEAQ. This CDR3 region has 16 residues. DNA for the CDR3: TGTGCCAGCAGCTTAATCGGGAGGAGAAACACCGGGGAGCTGTTTTTT. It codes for CASSLIGRRNTGELFF.

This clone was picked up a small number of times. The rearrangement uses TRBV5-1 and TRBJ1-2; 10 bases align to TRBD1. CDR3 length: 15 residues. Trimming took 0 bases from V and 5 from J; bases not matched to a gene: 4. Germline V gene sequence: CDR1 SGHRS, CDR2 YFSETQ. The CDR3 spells CASSLDEGQGYGYTF. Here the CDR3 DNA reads TGCGCCAGCAGCTTGGACGAGGGACAGGGGTATGGCTACACCTTC.